Shown below are 30 T cell receptor beta chains from a single sample sequenced in a study of T cell changes during pregnancy in multiple sclerosis. The repertoire was sequenced with immunoSEQ multiplex PCR; TCRdb's copy has only in-frame clones and lacks some. Of some 87,000 clones in the sample, roughly 92% were seen once. The sample consisted of peripheral blood, taken in the first trimester of pregnancy. The origin of the receptors is a female donor with multiple sclerosis, enrolled in a pregnancy study.

The chain couples TRBV6-1 to TRBJ1-2, with 8 bases identical to TRBD1. The CDR3 consists of 15 residues. Germline V gene data show CDR1 as MNHNS and CDR2 as SASEGT. Unmatched junction bases numbered 3, after V lost 2 bases and J lost 1 base. Written as DNA, the CDR3 is TGTGCCAGCAGTGAATCAGGGGGCATTAACTATGGCTACACCTTC. Encoded protein: CASSESGGINYGYTF.

V usage is TRBV27 and J usage is TRBJ2-3; 8 positions agree with TRBD2. This CDR3 has 14 amino acids. V lost 5 bases and J lost 5; bases outside the gene matches: 6. Germline V lookup: CDR1 MNHEY, CDR2 SMNVEV (reference sequence). The CDR3 DNA follows: TGTGCCAGCAGTACCAGACTAGCGAGAGATACGCAGTATTTT. Amino acid sequence: CASSTRLARDTQYF.

This chain links TRBV6-5 with TRBJ1-3, with TRBD1 as a possible D gene (6 bases). The CDR3 is made up of 14 amino acids. Per the germline V gene, CDR1 is MNHEY and CDR2 is SVGAGI. The germline V and J ends were trimmed by 6 bases and 2 bases, with 11 bases remaining between them. The CDR3 DNA follows: TGTGCCAGCAGATCAAGACAGGCTGGAAACACCATATATTTT. It translates to CASRSRQAGNTIYF.

The chain links TRBV19 to TRBJ2-7; 10 bases are shared with TRBD2. Germline CDR1 reads LNHDA; CDR2 reads SQIVND (reference sequence). The CDR3 loop spans 15 amino acids. The V and J ends lost 3 bases and 0 bases, in that order; junction bases with no gene match: 2. The chain's CDR3 is CASSMSSGSSYEQYF. The CDR3 DNA is TGTGCCAGTAGTATGTCTAGCGGGAGCTCCTACGAGCAGTACTTC.

CDR3 sequence (DNA): TGTGCCAGCAGTGAAGACAGGGGGAGACCCTACGAGCAGTACTTC. Its translation: CASSEDRGRPYEQYF. This sequence joins TRBV6-1 and TRBJ2-7; 8 positions match TRBD1. CDR1 and CDR2 (germline): MNHNS, SASEGT. Trimming cost V 1 base and J 2 bases; bases outside gene matches: 4. This CDR3 is 15 amino acids long.

The V and J genes are TRBV10-3 and TRBJ2-1; 10 nucleotides align to TRBD2. The length of the CDR3 is 14 residues. After removal of 5 bases from V and 2 bases from J, the junction contained 0 bases not matched to a gene. Germline assignment: CDR1 ENHRY and CDR2 SYGVKD. The CDR3, as DNA: TGTGCCATCAGTAGCGGGGGGGCCTACAATGAGCAGTTCTTC. As protein: CAISSGGAYNEQFF.

The gene calls are TRBV13 and TRBJ2-7; 11 bases align to TRBD1. V was clipped by 0 bases and J by 4 bases; unmatched bases: 8. This CDR3 is 17 amino acids long. Per germline, CDR1 PRHDT and CDR2 FYEKMQ (reference sequence). The CDR3 sequence: CASSLGLLGTGGYEQYF. CDR3 sequence (DNA): TGTGCCAGCAGCTTAGGCCTTCTCGGGACAGGGGGTTACGAGCAGTACTTC.

The chain joins TRBV6-5 to TRBJ2-2; 9 bases line up with TRBD2. J gave up 7 bases and V 6 bases, and 6 bases lay outside the gene matches. The CDR3 runs 14 residues. The germline CDR1 and CDR2 sequences are MNHEY and SVGAGI. CDR3 DNA sequence: TGTGCCAGCAGCCGAATTAGCGGGGGCGGGGAGCTGTTTTTT. Translating gives CASSRISGGGELFF.

V gene TRBV9 combines with J gene TRBJ2-1; TRBD2 matches at 8 bases. Germline CDR1 reads SGDLS; CDR2 reads YYNGEE. V lost 0 bases to trimming and J lost 9 bases; unmatched junction nucleotides: 5. The length of the CDR3 is 14 residues. CDR3 sequence: CASSVAGGPAEQFF. The CDR3 DNA follows: TGTGCCAGCAGCGTAGCGGGAGGGCCTGCTGAGCAGTTCTTC. Supplemented by reference TRBV9 and TRBJ2-1, the full variable domain reads DSGVTQTPKHLITATGQRVTLRCSPRSGDLSVYWYQQSLDQGLQFLIQYYNGEERAKGNILERFSAQQFPDLHSELNLSSLELGDSALYFCASSVAGGPAEQFFGPGTRLTVL.

The rearrangement joins TRBV14 to TRBJ2-5; D possibly corresponds to TRBD1 (6 bases). Trimming took 4 bases from V and 7 from J, leaving 16 bases between them. CDR3 size: 14 residues. Per germline, CDR1 SGHDN and CDR2 FVKESK. As DNA, the CDR3 is TGTGCCAGCAGCCCCGGGACAAGGCTAAGGACCCAGTACTTC. It yields the protein CASSPGTRLRTQYF.

On this clone: The same CDR3 can be traced to other DNA sequences in this sample. The chain combines TRBV7-8 with TRBJ1-1; unclear D gene. The V and J ends lost 2 bases and 8 bases respectively, with 9 bases between them. The length of the CDR3 is 12 residues. Germline V gene sequence: CDR1 SGHVS, CDR2 FQNEAQ. CDR3 sequence: CASSLTGFEAFF. CDR3 nucleotide sequence: TGTGCCAGCAGCTTAACGGGATTCGAAGCTTTCTTT.

This chain connects TRBV5-6 to TRBJ1-3; 7 nucleotides align to TRBD1. V lost 2 bases, J lost 3 bases, and 11 bases stayed unmatched. Germline V lookup: CDR1 SGHDT, CDR2 YYEEEE. The length of the CDR3 is 17 residues. This CDR3 reads CASSFYSPGQIGNTIYF. Here the CDR3 DNA reads TGTGCCAGCAGCTTTTACTCGCCGGGACAGATTGGAAACACCATATATTTT.

Here the CDR3 DNA reads TGTGCCACGGGACTAGCGGGACAGGGGGCCCGGGGAGATACGCAGTATTTT. It is translated as CATGLAGQGARGDTQYF. The V gene is TRBV19, the J gene TRBJ2-3; D is perhaps TRBD2 (13 bases). The CDR3 totals 17 residues. Trimming cost V 10 bases and J 5 bases, with 28 bases left between them. In germline, CDR1 is LNHDA, CDR2 SQIVND (reference sequence).

The chain uses TRBV28 and TRBJ1-5; the D gene is possibly TRBD1 (6 bases). Trimming took off 7 bases at V and 0 bases at J, with 10 bases between the two ends. This CDR3 has 14 amino acids. Germline CDR1 and CDR2: MDHEN and SYDVKM. Written as DNA, the CDR3 is TGTGCCAGCAATAGGGGGATTAGCAATCAGCCCCAGCATTTT. This encodes CASNRGISNQPQHF.

The chain has TRBV11-2 and TRBJ2-2, with D possibly matching TRBD2 (5 bases). The CDR3 has 13 amino acids. The V end lost 4 bases, the J end lost 6 bases, and 9 bases lay between the germline ends. CDR1 and CDR2 (germline): SGHAT, FQNNGV. The CDR3 sequence: CASSSRLSGELFF. CDR3 bases: TGTGCCAGCAGCTCCCGACTATCCGGGGAGCTGTTTTTT.

The rearrangement joins TRBV28 to TRBJ1-4; D not certain. Trimming removed 5 bases at V and 0 bases at J, with 7 bases between. The germline gives CDR1 MDHEN, CDR2 SYDVKM. The CDR3 is 14 amino acids. CDR3 sequence reads: CASSLPPTNEKLFF. The CDR3, as DNA: TGTGCCAGCAGTCTACCACCAACTAATGAAAAACTGTTTTTT.

The chain has TRBV5-6 and TRBJ1-2; perhaps TRBD1 as D (6 bases). V was clipped by 6 bases and J by 7 bases, with 19 bases between them. Germline values: CDR1 SGHDT, CDR2 YYEEEE. CDR3 length: 14 residues. CDR3 sequence reads: CASTTGCHDCGYTF. In nucleotides, the CDR3 is TGTGCCAGCACTACAGGGTGCCACGACTGTGGCTACACCTTC.

The CDR3 coding sequence is TGTGCCAGCAGCTTAGAGGGAGGAACTAACTATGGCTACACCTTC. Amino acid sequence: CASSLEGGTNYGYTF. The V gene is TRBV5-6, the J gene TRBJ1-2; unclear D gene. Trimming removed 2 bases from V and 0 bases from J, with 11 bases in between. Germline CDR1 reads SGHDT; CDR2 reads YYEEEE. This CDR3 comprises 15 residues.

The J gene is TRBJ1-2, the V gene TRBV27, with 7 bases lining up with TRBD1. The CDR3 covers 15 residues. Germline V gene sequence: CDR1 MNHEY, CDR2 SMNVEV (reference sequence). With 5 bases clipped from V and 1 base from J, the junction kept 7 bases outside the gene matches. This CDR3 reads CASSPSQGFNYGYTF. The CDR3 DNA follows: TGTGCCAGCAGTCCATCACAGGGGTTTAACTATGGCTACACCTTC.

The J gene is TRBJ2-5, the V gene TRBV15, with 8 nucleotides matching TRBD2. Looked up from germline, CDR1 is LNHNV and CDR2 is YYDKDF (reference sequence). The ends lost 5 bases at V and 4 bases at J; junction bases unmatched: 15. The CDR3 is 17 residues long. CDR3 sequence (DNA): TGTGCCACCAGCTTAGGGGACAAAGCGGGAGTGTTAGAGACCCAGTACTTC. It codes for CATSLGDKAGVLETQYF.

As to this clone: Its ends do not fully match the called genes, so a read error is possible. CDR3 nucleotide sequence: TGCGGAGCTGCCCCGGGAAGGAACACTGAAGCTTTCTTT. As protein: CGAAPGRNTEAFF. This chain connects TRBV28 to TRBJ1-1, with D hard to call. Germline CDR1 and CDR2: MDHEN and SYDVKM. CDR3 length: 13 residues.

This clone was observed once. This chain joins TRBV5-5 and TRBJ2-2; unclear D gene. The CDR3 sequence is 14 residues long. Germline V gene lookup returns CDR1 SGHKS and CDR2 YYEKEE (reference sequence). Trimming pared 2 bases from V and 1 base from J, leaving 6 bases between. CDR3 amino acids: CASSFPGNTGELFF. The CDR3 region has the DNA TGTGCCAGCAGCTTTCCGGGGAACACCGGGGAGCTGTTTTTT.

The rearrangement links TRBV11-3 to TRBJ2-1, with TRBD1 matching over 10 bases. Germline CDR1 and CDR2: SGHNT and YENEEA. V lost 4 bases, J lost 7 bases, and 7 bases stayed unmatched. The CDR3 contains 15 residues. The CDR3 here is CASSSPGQGRNEQFF. The CDR3, as DNA: TGTGCCAGCAGCTCACCGGGACAGGGGCGGAATGAGCAGTTCTTC.

The chain employs TRBV18 and TRBJ2-7, with D possibly matching TRBD1 (7 bases). The CDR3 loop spans 14 amino acids. Germline assignment: CDR1 KGHSH and CDR2 LQKENI. Between the trimmed V and J ends, which lost 6 bases and 4 bases, there was a span of 16 bases. The CDR3 reads CASSPQGGPYEQYF. The CDR3 DNA sequence: TGTGCCAGCTCGCCTCAGGGGGGACCGTACGAGCAGTACTTC.

The chain recombines TRBV11-1 with TRBJ2-7; tentatively, D is TRBD2 (5 bases). The CDR3 totals 16 residues. The V end lost 3 bases, the J end lost 2 bases, and 17 bases lay between the germline ends. CDR1 and CDR2 (germline): SGHAT, FQDESV (reference sequence). The CDR3 bases are TGTGCCAGCAGCTTTGAAGTAGAGGGCAGTACCTACGAGCAGTACTTC. Protein sequence: CASSFEVEGSTYEQYF.

The chain combines TRBV6-5 with TRBJ2-1, with 12 positions matching TRBD2. V lost 4 bases and J lost 5; bases outside the gene matches: 6. The CDR3 length is 16 residues. Germline V gives CDR1 MNHEY, CDR2 SVGAGI. The CDR3 region is CASSSLAGGIHNEQFF. In DNA form, the CDR3 reads TGTGCCAGCAGTTCTCTAGCGGGAGGGATCCACAATGAGCAGTTCTTC.

The chain uses TRBV29-1 and TRBJ2-2, with 9 bases fitting TRBD2. CDR1 and CDR2 from the germline V gene are SQVTM and ANQGSEA. The CDR3 has 14 residues. V shed 5 bases, J shed 4 bases, and the junction held 5 bases outside the gene matches. CDR3 in DNA: TGCAGCGTTCAGCGGGAGGTCCGCACCGGGGAGCTGTTTTTT. Translated: CSVQREVRTGELFF.

The chain has TRBV18 and TRBJ2-1; no clear D gene. Trimming took 4 bases from V and 1 from J, leaving 14 bases between them. The germline CDR1 and CDR2 sequences are KGHSH and LQKENI. The CDR3 totals 16 residues. The CDR3 here is CASSLEQLMSYNEQFF. The CDR3 coding sequence is TGTGCCAGCTCACTTGAACAGCTAATGTCCTACAATGAGCAGTTCTTC.

The chain uses TRBV27 and TRBJ2-7, with D uncertain. The CDR3 length is 12 residues. V was shortened by 3 bases and J by 7 bases, with 10 bases between the two germline ends. The V gene's germline CDR1 is MNHEY and CDR2 SMNVEV (reference sequence). The CDR3 sequence is CASSLPNGEQYF. CDR3 in DNA: TGTGCCAGCAGTTTGCCAAACGGGGAGCAGTACTTC.

The chain couples TRBV6-5 to TRBJ2-2; D is undetermined. Germline values: CDR1 MNHEY, CDR2 SVGAGI. The CDR3 is 11 residues long. The V and J ends lost 8 bases and 1 base respectively, with 2 bases between them. The CDR3 loop reads CASQNTGELFF. The CDR3, as DNA: TGTGCCAGCCAGAACACCGGGGAGCTGTTTTTT.